The 20 T cell receptor beta chains below were found in one sample sequenced in a study of blood T cell repertoires in COVID-19. Using immunoSEQ multiplex PCR, the repertoire was profiled, and TCRdb retains in-frame clones only, with some absent. This sample has 50,000 to 60,000 clones, with 75% to 85% found just once. Sequencing used peripheral blood. The receptor source for this set is a human donor in a cohort sampled during active COVID-19.

The genes are TRBV25-1 and TRBJ2-7, with D perhaps matching TRBD1 (6 bases). The CDR3 is made up of 16 amino acids. Germline lookup yields CDR1 MGHDK and CDR2 SYGVNS. The ends were cut back, 5 bases at V and 4 bases at J, with 21 bases in the middle. The CDR3: CASSSRTVLRVYEQYF. The DNA for the CDR3 is TGTGCCAGCAGTTCCCGGACAGTTCTTAGGGTTTACGAGCAGTACTTC.

The V call is TRBV7-2, the J call TRBJ2-1; 8 positions agree with TRBD2. In germline, CDR1 is SGHTA, CDR2 FQGNSA. The J segment lost 5 bases and the V segment lost 5 bases, leaving 8 bases of the junction unmatched. The CDR3 consists of 15 residues. CDR3 coding DNA: TGTGCCAGCAGCAGAAGCGGGAGTCTCGACAATGAGCAGTTCTTC. It translates to CASSRSGSLDNEQFF.

V usage is TRBV6-1 and J usage is TRBJ2-7; 11 bases fit TRBD1. The CDR3 runs 14 residues. Trimming took 2 bases from V and 5 from J; bases not matched to a gene: 2. Germline V gene data show CDR1 as MNHNS and CDR2 as SASEGT. The DNA of the CDR3 is TGTGCCAGCAGTGAAAGGACAGGGGGCGACGAGCAGTACTTC. Protein product: CASSERTGGDEQYF.

This chain joins TRBV13 and TRBJ2-7; TRBD1 matches at 9 bases. Losses at the gene ends were 4 bases for V and 3 bases for J; bases not matched to a gene: 13. The CDR3 extends over 17 amino acids. CDR1 PRHDT and CDR2 FYEKMQ come from the germline V gene (reference sequence). The CDR3 is CASSSPVDRTGDYEQYF. CDR3 in DNA: TGTGCCAGCAGCTCCCCCGTGGACAGGACAGGGGACTACGAGCAGTACTTC.

This clone was counted only a few times. V usage is TRBV6-5 and J usage is TRBJ2-7; no definite D call. Germline loops: CDR1 MNHEY, CDR2 SVGAGI. The germline V and J ends were trimmed by 6 bases and 7 bases, with 16 bases remaining between them. This CDR3 is 13 amino acids long. The DNA of the CDR3 is TGTGCCAGCAGGTCCGGTCAGAGGAGAGAGCAGTACTTC. This sequence encodes CASRSGQRREQYF.

The CDR3 loop reads CASSPRGQGAVEQYF. The CDR3 DNA reads TGTGCCAGCAGCCCCCGTGGACAGGGGGCCGTCGAGCAGTACTTC. The chain carries TRBV6-2 or TRBV6-3 and TRBJ2-7; the match to TRBD1 covers 11 bases. V dropped 6 bases and J dropped 6; count of bases not matched to a gene: 10. CDR1 and CDR2 (germline): MNHEY, SVGEGT. This CDR3 spans 15 amino acids.

The chain employs TRBV28 and TRBJ2-1; tentative D call: TRBD1 (5 bases). V was trimmed by 6 bases and J by 12 bases, leaving 12 bases between them. The germline gives CDR1 MDHEN, CDR2 SYDVKM. CDR3 size: 11 residues. In nucleotides, the CDR3 is TGTGCCAGCAGCTATTCAGGGCCGCAGTTCTTC. Translating gives CASSYSGPQFF.

The rearrangement joins TRBV24-1 to TRBJ2-2; D not certain. The germline V gene has CDR1 KGHDR and CDR2 SFDVKD. Trimming removed 0 bases from V and 7 bases from J, with 11 bases in between. CDR3 size: 15 residues. The CDR3 bases are TGTGCCACCAGTGATTTGGGGCCCAATAACGGGGAGCTGTTTTTT. This gives the protein CATSDLGPNNGELFF.

This clone was detected only once. CDR3 nucleotides: TGTGCCAGCAGCGTAGAGGGGGGCACAGATACGCAGTATTTT. This codes for CASSVEGGTDTQYF. The genes are TRBV9 and TRBJ2-3; TRBD1 might be the D (6 bases). This CDR3 region has 14 residues. V lost 0 bases and J lost 1, with 6 bases in between. The germline V gene encodes CDR1 SGDLS and CDR2 YYNGEE. The full variable domain, with the rest looked up from reference TRBV9 and TRBJ2-3, is DSGVTQTPKHLITATGQRVTLRCSPRSGDLSVYWYQQSLDQGLQFLIQYYNGEERAKGNILERFSAQQFPDLHSELNLSSLELGDSALYFCASSVEGGTDTQYFGPGTRLTVL.

CDR3 coding DNA: TGTGCCAGCAGCCCTCATCCAACCGGGACTAGCAGAAATGAGCAGTTCTTC. This sequence encodes CASSPHPTGTSRNEQFF. The V and J genes are TRBV7-2 and TRBJ2-1; 9 positions match TRBD2. V gave up 5 bases and J gave up 7 bases; unmatched junction bases: 15. Germline V gene sequence: CDR1 SGHTA, CDR2 FQGNSA. The CDR3 contains 17 residues. Filled out from reference TRBV7-2 and TRBJ2-1, the complete variable domain reads GAGVSQSPSNKVTEKGKDVELRCDPISGHTALYWYRQSLGQGLEFLIYFQGNSAPDKSGLPSDRFSAERTGGSVSTLTIQRTQQEDSAVYLCASSPHPTGTSRNEQFFGPGTRLTVL.

The V and J genes are TRBV6-5 and TRBJ1-5; D gene unclear. Looked up from germline, CDR1 is MNHEY and CDR2 is SVGAGI. The ends were cut back, 0 bases at V and 6 bases at J, with 6 bases in the middle. This CDR3 is built from 13 residues. The CDR3 loop reads CASSYSFGQPQHF. Written as DNA, the CDR3 is TGTGCCAGCAGTTACTCGTTCGGTCAGCCCCAGCATTTT.

This chain links TRBV25-1 with TRBJ2-3, with TRBD1 identical over 9 bases. V lost 6 bases, J lost 4 bases, and 8 bases stayed unmatched. There are 15 residues in the CDR3. The germline CDR1 and CDR2 sequences are MGHDK and SYGVNS. The chain's CDR3 is CASRLGQGWADTQYF. The CDR3 DNA reads as TGTGCCAGCAGGCTGGGACAGGGATGGGCAGATACGCAGTATTTT.

This clone was seen more than once but under ten times. The chain employs TRBV6-6 and TRBJ2-7; 8 bases are shared with TRBD1. V was pared by 2 bases and J by 7 bases, with 10 bases of the junction left unmatched. Germline CDR1 is MNHNY and CDR2 is SVGAGI (reference sequence). This CDR3 is built from 15 residues. The CDR3, as DNA: TGTGCCAGCAGTTACGGCGTGCAGGGGGCAAAGGAGCAGTACTTC. Amino acid sequence: CASSYGVQGAKEQYF.

CDR3 sequence (DNA): TGTGCCAGCAGTTTATTAGTCGAGCAGTACTTC. This encodes CASSLLVEQYF. The chain has TRBV28 and TRBJ2-7; D is undetermined. This CDR3 has 11 amino acids. Germline V CDR1 and CDR2: MDHEN, SYDVKM. Trimming removed 1 base from V and 6 bases from J, with 4 bases in between.

This clone was found once. The chain joins TRBV30 to TRBJ1-1; D is perhaps TRBD1 (5 bases). The V end lost 2 bases, the J end lost 4 bases, and 11 bases lay between the germline ends. Looked up from germline, CDR1 is GTSNPN and CDR2 is SVGIG (reference sequence). This CDR3 region has 13 residues. CDR3 amino acids: CAWSSRRGTEAFF. In nucleotides, the CDR3 is TGTGCCTGGAGTTCCCGGAGGGGCACTGAAGCTTTCTTT.

The rearrangement links TRBV12-1 to TRBJ2-1; the D call of TRBD2 is as the table states it, not checked on the DNA. TRBV12-1 is an annotated pseudogene. This CDR3 comprises 16 residues. As DNA, the CDR3 is TGTGCCAGCAGCCCCGCCGTCCAGCGGGGACACAATGAGCAGTTCTTC. It specifies CASSPAVQRGHNEQFF.

On this clone itself: The identical CDR3 is also encoded by other nucleotide sequences in the sample. This rearrangement joins TRBV5-1 to TRBJ2-7; 10 bases agree with TRBD2. The CDR3 has 14 amino acids. Germline trimming cut 2 bases from V and 4 bases from J; bases unmatched to any gene: 3. Germline V gives CDR1 SGHRS, CDR2 YFSETQ. The CDR3: CASSLAGGSYEQYF. The CDR3 nucleotides are TGCGCCAGCAGCTTAGCGGGAGGGTCTTACGAGCAGTACTTC.

The CDR3 protein is CASSQDNLAGKDEQFF. CDR3 DNA sequence: TGTGCCAGCAGCCAAGATAACCTAGCGGGAAAGGATGAGCAGTTCTTC. The chain couples TRBV3-1 (or the pseudogene TRBV3-2) to TRBJ2-1, with 9 bases fitting TRBD2. The length of the CDR3 is 16 residues. Germline V lookup: CDR1 LGHDT, CDR2 YNNKEL (reference sequence). Losses at the gene ends were 0 bases for V and 8 bases for J; bases not matched to a gene: 8.

J is TRBJ2-7 and V is TRBV4-1; 10 nucleotides align to TRBD2. Germline loops: CDR1 MGHRA, CDR2 YSYEKL. The CDR3 length is 14 residues. Trimming cost V 6 bases and J 6 bases; bases outside gene matches: 8. This CDR3 is CASRGASGRGEQYF. CDR3 nucleotides: TGCGCCAGCAGGGGGGCTAGCGGGAGAGGCGAGCAGTACTTC.

The rearrangement uses TRBV4-2 and TRBJ2-7; TRBD2 agrees at 13 bases. The CDR3 consists of 18 residues. The J segment lost 7 bases and the V segment lost 1 base, leaving 13 bases of the junction unmatched. The germline V gene encodes CDR1 LGHNA and CDR2 YNFKEQ. CDR3 loop: CASSQGEEGLAGVEEQYF. As DNA, the CDR3 is TGTGCCAGCAGCCAAGGTGAAGAAGGACTAGCGGGAGTCGAAGAGCAGTACTTC.